This TCR beta chain is drawn from a study of cytomegalovirus exposure and HLA in healthy donors. Overall study: Earlier, some 200 million T cells were analyzed, and about 100 million unique TCR beta sequences were found among them. In an early release, HLA-typed donors contributed 77 million or so unique TCR sequences.

Each donor was healthy, and each was a bone marrow donor. This clone was counted a single time. The antigen is not known. The PCR had 60 Vbeta and 13 Jbeta primers. Sequencing used immunoSEQ multiplex PCR; TCRdb keeps in-frame clones, though not all of them. This table has 150,000 to 200,000 clones, 75% to 85% appearing once. Overall study results and limits: Reported performance of the classifier showed diagnosis of cytomegalovirus status with high specificity and sensitivity.

The material sequenced was PBMCs. The clonotype was recovered from a young woman in good health and CMV-seronegative.

The CDR3 loop is CASSPPTDFNYGYTF. The CDR3 region has the DNA TGTGCCAGCTCACCACCTACGGACTTTAACTATGGCTACACCTTC. The V call is TRBV18, the J call TRBJ1-2; D not resolved. Germline CDR1 reads KGHSH; CDR2 reads LQKENI. The CDR3 runs to 15 residues. Trimming stripped 0 bases from V and 1 base from J, with 9 bases between.